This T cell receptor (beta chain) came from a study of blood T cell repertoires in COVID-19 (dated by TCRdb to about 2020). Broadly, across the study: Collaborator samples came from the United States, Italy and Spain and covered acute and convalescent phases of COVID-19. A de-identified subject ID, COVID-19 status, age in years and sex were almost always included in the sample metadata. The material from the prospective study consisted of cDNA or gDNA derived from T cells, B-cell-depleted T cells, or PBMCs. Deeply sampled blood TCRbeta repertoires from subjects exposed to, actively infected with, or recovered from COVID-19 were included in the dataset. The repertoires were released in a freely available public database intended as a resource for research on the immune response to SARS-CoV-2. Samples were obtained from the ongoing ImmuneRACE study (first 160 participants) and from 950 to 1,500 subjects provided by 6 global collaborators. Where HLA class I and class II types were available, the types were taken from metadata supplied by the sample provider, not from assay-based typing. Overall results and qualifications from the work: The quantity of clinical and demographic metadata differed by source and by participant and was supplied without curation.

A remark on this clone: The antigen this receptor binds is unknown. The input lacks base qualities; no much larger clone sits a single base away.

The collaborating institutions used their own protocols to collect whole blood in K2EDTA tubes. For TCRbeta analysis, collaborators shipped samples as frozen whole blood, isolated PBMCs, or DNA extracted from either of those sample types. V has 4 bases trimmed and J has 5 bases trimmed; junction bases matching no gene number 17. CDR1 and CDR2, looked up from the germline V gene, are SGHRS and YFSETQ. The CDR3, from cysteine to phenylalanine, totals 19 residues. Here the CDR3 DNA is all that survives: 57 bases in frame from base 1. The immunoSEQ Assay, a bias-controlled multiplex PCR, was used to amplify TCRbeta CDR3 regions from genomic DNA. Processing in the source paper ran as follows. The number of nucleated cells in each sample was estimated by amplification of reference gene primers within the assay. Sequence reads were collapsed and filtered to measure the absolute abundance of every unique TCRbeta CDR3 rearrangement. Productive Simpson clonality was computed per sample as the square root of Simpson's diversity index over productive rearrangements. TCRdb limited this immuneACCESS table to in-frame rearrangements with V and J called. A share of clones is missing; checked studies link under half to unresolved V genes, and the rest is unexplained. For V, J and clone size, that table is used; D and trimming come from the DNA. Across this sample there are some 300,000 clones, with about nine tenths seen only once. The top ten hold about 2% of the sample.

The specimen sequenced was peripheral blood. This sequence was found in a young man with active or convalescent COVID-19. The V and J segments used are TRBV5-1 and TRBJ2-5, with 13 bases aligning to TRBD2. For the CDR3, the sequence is CASSLRLAGGLMRMETQYF. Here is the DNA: TGCGCCAGCAGCCTAAGACTAGCGGGGGGCCTAATGCGGATGGAGACCCAGTACTTC.